This TCR beta chain is drawn from a study of blood T cell repertoires in COVID-19. In the study overall: Italy, Spain and the United States were the sources of the convalescent and acute COVID-19 samples. In each case, the material was cDNA or gDNA derived from T cells, B-cell-depleted T cells, or PBMCs.

In the original processing: From reference gene primer amplification, estimates of nucleated cell counts were derived. The data were produced by immunoSEQ multiplex PCR, yet TCRdb's version contains in-frame clones alone and is incomplete. V, J and clone size derive from that table, while D and trimming were established from the DNA sequence. Found here are a few hundred thousand clones, about 90% of them singletons; the top ten hold about 4%. Deletions cut 2 bases from V and 4 bases from J, with 8 bases between. Germline-derived CDR1 and CDR2 are SGHAT and FQNNGV. This CDR3 is built from 13 residues.

The receptor comes from a woman aged 40 to 55 with acute or convalescent COVID-19. The rearrangement uses TRBV11-2 and TRBJ2-5, with unresolved D. The material sequenced was peripheral blood. The CDR3 loop reads CASSLTAVETQYF. The CDR3 region has the DNA TGTGCCAGCAGCTTAACGGCGGTAGAGACCCAGTACTTC.